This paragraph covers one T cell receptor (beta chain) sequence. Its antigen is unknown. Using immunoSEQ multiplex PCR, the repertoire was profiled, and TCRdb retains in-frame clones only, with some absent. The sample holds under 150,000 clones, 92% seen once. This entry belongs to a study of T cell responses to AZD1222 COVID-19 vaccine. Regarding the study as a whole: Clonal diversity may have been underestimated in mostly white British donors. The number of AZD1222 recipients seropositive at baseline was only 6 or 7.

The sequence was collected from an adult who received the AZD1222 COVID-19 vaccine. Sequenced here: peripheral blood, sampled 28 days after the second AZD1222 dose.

This chain's CDR3 is CASSLGNLNYGYTF. In DNA, the CDR3 is TGTGCCAGCAGCTTAGGCAACCTTAACTATGGCTACACCTTC. The rearrangement uses TRBV7-2 and TRBJ1-2; D uncertain. CDR1 SGHTA and CDR2 FQGNSA come from the germline V gene. V was trimmed by 1 base and J by 1 base, leaving 7 bases between them. There are 14 residues in the CDR3.